Listed below are T cell receptor beta chains from one sample, sequenced in a study of blood T cell repertoires in COVID-19. The protocol was immunoSEQ multiplex PCR, while the TCRdb copy is restricted to in-frame clones and leaves out a portion. The table shows about 44,000 clones, with approximately 88% occurring only once. Source material: peripheral blood. The receptors stem from a woman in her thirties or forties with acute or convalescent COVID-19. The CDR3 runs from the conserved cysteine through the conserved F or W. D genes are given only for firm matches. Clone size is given for some rows only: seen once, a few or many times, or a class if the clone is expanded.

>TRBV5-1|NA|TRBD2|TRBJ2-5
CATAGPMGGQETQYF
TGCGCCACCGCCGGCCCCATGGGGGGGCAAGAGACCCAGTACTTC
>TRBV5-1|NA|TRBD2|TRBJ2-5
CASSFRQGSGGRSQETQYF
TGCGCCAGCAGCTTTAGGCAGGGTTCTGGCGGGAGGTCCCAAGAGACCCAGTACTTC
>TRBV5-1|NA|TRBD1|TRBJ1-4
CASSRDRGEKLFF
TGCGCCAGCAGCCGGGACAGAGGGGAAAAACTGTTTTTT
>TRBV3-1/TRBV3-2|NA|NA|TRBJ1-1
CASSLQENTEAFF
TGTGCCAGCAGCTTACAGGAGAACACTGAAGCTTTCTTT
>TRBV5-4|NA|TRBD2|TRBJ2-7
CASSWGRAGATYEQYF
TGTGCCAGCAGCTGGGGGCGAGCGGGAGCCACCTACGAGCAGTACTTC
>TRBV2|NA|NA|TRBJ2-7
CASLRRDTNEQYF
TGTGCCAGCCTACGCCGGGACACAAACGAGCAGTACTTC
>TRBV15|once|NA|TRBJ1-1
CATSRRQTYTEAFF
TGTGCCACCAGCAGAAGACAGACATACACTGAAGCTTTCTTT
>TRBV9|NA|NA|TRBJ2-4
CASSASLAKNIQYF
TGTGCCAGCAGCGCCTCGTTAGCCAAAAACATTCAGTACTTC
>TRBV14|NA|NA|TRBJ1-6
CASSQQGYNSPLHF
TGTGCCAGCAGCCAACAGGGCTATAATTCACCCCTCCACTTT
>TRBV7-2|NA|TRBD1|TRBJ2-7
CASSLGGQGADEQYF
TGTGCCAGCAGCTTAGGGGGACAGGGGGCCGACGAGCAGTACTTC
>TRBV2|few|NA|TRBJ2-7
CASSAQYTYEQYF
TGTGCCAGCAGTGCACAGTACACCTACGAGCAGTACTTC
>TRBV6-4|NA|NA|TRBJ2-7
CASSALLDRYEQYF
TGTGCCAGCAGTGCCTTACTAGACCGCTACGAGCAGTACTTC
>TRBV5-1|NA|TRBD1|TRBJ2-1
CASSPPDRAYNEQFF
TGCGCCAGCAGCCCCCCGGACAGGGCCTACAATGAGCAGTTCTTC
>TRBV18|NA|NA|TRBJ1-2
CASSPPGANYGYTF
TGTGCCAGCTCACCACCAGGGGCTAACTATGGCTACACCTTC
>TRBV28|NA|NA|TRBJ1-2
CASSFPTSTGRSYTF
TGTGCCAGCAGTTTCCCCACCTCGACAGGCCGAAGCTACACCTTC
>TRBV11-1|NA|TRBD1|TRBJ1-2
CASSLRTGYGYTF
TGTGCCAGCAGCTTACGGACAGGGTATGGCTACACCTTC
>TRBV2|NA|TRBD2|TRBJ2-5
CASSEGTRVLETQYF
TGTGCCAGCAGTGAGGGGACTAGGGTTTTAGAGACCCAGTACTTC
>TRBV9|NA|TRBD1|TRBJ2-7
CARSGGDRGVHEQYF
TGTGCCCGCAGCGGAGGGGACAGGGGGGTTCACGAGCAGTACTTC
>TRBV12-3/TRBV12-4|NA|NA|TRBJ1-3
CASRPAGNTIYF
TGTGCCAGCAGACCAGCTGGAAACACCATATATTTT
>TRBV6-4|NA|NA|TRBJ2-2
CASSARADPNTGELFF
TGTGCCAGCAGTGCGAGAGCGGACCCGAACACCGGGGAGCTGTTTTTT
>TRBV19|NA|TRBD1|TRBJ2-1
CASSIRGQGAISSYNEQFF
TGTGCCAGTAGTATCAGGGGACAGGGGGCGATAAGTTCCTACAATGAGCAGTTCTTC
>TRBV11-2|NA|NA|TRBJ1-3
CASSLGQRVSGNTIYF
TGTGCCAGCAGCTTAGGACAGCGAGTTTCTGGAAACACCATATATTTT
>TRBV27|NA|NA|TRBJ1-1
CASSFRGNTEAFF
TGTGCCAGCAGTTTCCGGGGGAACACTGAAGCTTTCTTT
>TRBV5-1|NA|TRBD1|TRBJ1-2
CASSLAQGQGHGYTF
TGCGCCAGCAGCTTGGCCCAGGGACAGGGCCATGGCTACACCTTC
>TRBV3-1/TRBV3-2|NA|NA|TRBJ1-1
CASSQELRFLPTEAFF
TGTGCCAGCAGCCAAGAGCTGCGTTTCTTACCCACTGAAGCTTTCTTT
>TRBV15|NA|NA|TRBJ2-7
CATRGAGLAAGEQYF
TGTGCCACCAGGGGGGCGGGTCTAGCGGCGGGCGAGCAGTACTTC
>TRBV3-1/TRBV3-2|NA|TRBD1|TRBJ2-7
CASSLQGDEQYF
TGTGCCAGCAGCCTACAGGGGGACGAGCAGTACTTC
>TRBV6-6|NA|TRBD1|TRBJ1-1
CASKQTGRGTEAFF
TGTGCCAGCAAACAGACAGGGCGGGGCACTGAAGCTTTCTTT
>TRBV9|once|TRBD2|TRBJ2-2
CASSAGTSGRANTGELFF
TGTGCCAGCAGCGCGGGGACTAGCGGGAGGGCGAACACCGGGGAGCTGTTTTTT
>TRBV5-1|NA|NA|TRBJ1-4
CASSYQNDEKLFF
TGCGCCAGCAGCTACCAGAACGATGAAAAACTGTTTTTT
>TRBV9|NA|NA|TRBJ2-1
CASSPPPAYNEQFF
TGTGCCAGCAGTCCTCCACCGGCCTACAATGAGCAGTTCTTC
>TRBV15|NA|NA|TRBJ1-4
CATSRDRRGTDEKLFF
TGTGCCACCAGCAGAGATCGACGGGGAACGGATGAAAAACTGTTTTTT
>TRBV30|once|TRBD1|TRBJ1-2
CAWSGGQGLFGYTF
TGTGCCTGGAGTGGAGGACAGGGGCTCTTTGGCTACACCTTC
>TRBV27|NA|TRBD1|TRBJ1-6
CASSSYGTGNSPLHF
TGTGCCAGCAGTTCTTACGGGACAGGGAATTCACCCCTCCACTTT
>TRBV19|NA|TRBD1|TRBJ1-2
CASSIQGANYGYTF
TGTGCCAGTAGTATACAGGGGGCTAACTATGGCTACACCTTC
>TRBV11-2|once|NA|TRBJ2-4
CASSRDNTKNIQYF
TGTGCCAGCAGCCGAGACAATACCAAAAACATTCAGTACTTC
>TRBV10-3|NA|NA|TRBJ2-2
CATLVPNTGELFF
TGTGCCACCCTTGTTCCGAACACCGGGGAGCTGTTTTTT
>TRBV27|NA|TRBD2|TRBJ2-3
CASSPPPSGWADTQYF
TGTGCCAGCAGTCCCCCCCCTAGCGGGTGGGCGGATACGCAGTATTTT
>TRBV29-1|NA|NA|TRBJ1-2
CSVDRTNYGYTF
TGCAGCGTTGACAGGACTAACTATGGCTACACCTTC
>TRBV20-1|NA|NA|TRBJ2-7
CSAPGYYEQYF
TGCAGTGCCCCGGGGTACTACGAGCAGTACTTC
>TRBV21-1|NA|NA|TRBJ1-2
CASSNRNFNYGYTF
TGTGCCAGCAGCAATCGAAACTTTAACTATGGCTACACCTTC
>TRBV27|NA|NA|TRBJ1-1
CASSQSRQATEAFF
TGTGCCAGCAGCCAGTCCCGACAGGCCACTGAAGCTTTCTTT
>TRBV28|NA|NA|TRBJ1-5
CASSLYRAGNQPQHF
TGTGCCAGCAGTTTGTACAGGGCCGGCAATCAGCCCCAGCATTTT
>TRBV29-1|NA|TRBD1|TRBJ2-3
CSVEVRGQGPSTDTQYF
TGCAGCGTTGAAGTAAGGGGGCAGGGTCCTAGCACAGATACGCAGTATTTT
>TRBV6-1|NA|NA|TRBJ1-2
CASSGTTQGWLNYGYTF
TGTGCCAGCAGTGGCACTACACAGGGTTGGCTCAACTATGGCTACACCTTC
>TRBV5-7|few|TRBD1|TRBJ1-4
CASSLPAGGEKLFF
TGTGCCAGCAGCTTGCCCGCAGGGGGTGAAAAACTGTTTTTT